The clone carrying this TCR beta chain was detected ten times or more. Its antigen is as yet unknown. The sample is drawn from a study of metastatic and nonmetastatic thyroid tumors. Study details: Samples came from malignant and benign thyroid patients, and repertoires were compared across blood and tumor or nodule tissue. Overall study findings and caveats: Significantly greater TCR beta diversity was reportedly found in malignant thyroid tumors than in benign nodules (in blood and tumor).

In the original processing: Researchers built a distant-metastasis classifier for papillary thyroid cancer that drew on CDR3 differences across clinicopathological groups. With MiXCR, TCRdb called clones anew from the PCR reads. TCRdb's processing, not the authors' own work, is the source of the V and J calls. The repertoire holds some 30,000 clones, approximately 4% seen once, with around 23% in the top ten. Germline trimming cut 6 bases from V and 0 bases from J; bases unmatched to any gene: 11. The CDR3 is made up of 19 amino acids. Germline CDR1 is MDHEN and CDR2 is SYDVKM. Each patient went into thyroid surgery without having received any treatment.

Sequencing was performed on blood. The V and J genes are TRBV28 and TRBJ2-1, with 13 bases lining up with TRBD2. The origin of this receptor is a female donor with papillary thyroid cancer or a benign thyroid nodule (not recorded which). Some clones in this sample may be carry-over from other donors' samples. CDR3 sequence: CASRTPGTSGVSSYNEQFF. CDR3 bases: TGTGCCAGCAGGACTCCCGGGACTAGCGGGGTAAGCTCCTACAATGAGCAGTTCTTC. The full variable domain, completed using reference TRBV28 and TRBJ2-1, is DVKVTQSSRYLVKRTGEKVFLECVQDMDHENMFWYRQDPGLGLRLIYFSYDVKMKEKGDIPEGYSVSREKKERFSLILESASTNQTSMYLCASRTPGTSGVSSYNEQFFGPGTRLTVL.